This T cell receptor (beta chain) was found in a study of T cells in localized non-small cell lung cancer. With regard to this clone: Its target is unknown.

The data were produced by immunoSEQ multiplex PCR, yet TCRdb's version contains in-frame clones alone and is incomplete. This table holds tens of thousands of clones, around 86% found once. The V gene end was trimmed by 3 bases and the J gene end by 4 bases; junction bases not matched to a gene: 8. The germline CDR1 and CDR2 sequences are SGHNT and YYREEE (reference sequence). The CDR3 totals 15 residues. General observations from the study: Investigators sequenced only a single tumor region, leaving heterogeneity possible.

The origin of this receptor is a man aged 40 to 70 with stage II lung adenocarcinoma. The chain links TRBV5-4 to TRBJ2-7; 9 bases fit TRBD2. This sample comprised PBMCs, obtained before any cancer treatment. Here the CDR3 DNA reads TGTGCCAGCAGCTATTCGAGTAGCGGGGGATACGAGCAGTACTTC. It codes for CASSYSSSGGYEQYF.